What follows describes a single TCR beta chain. This clonotype was seen a handful of times. This receptor's antigen is unknown. The input lacks base qualities; no much larger clone sits a single base away. The record originates from a study of blood T cells in healthy people across ages (dated by TCRdb to between 2014 and 2017). For the study in its entirety: In model experiments, template switching captured roughly one uniquely barcoded TCR beta cDNA molecule for every two T cells. Using deep sequencing normalized with unique cDNA molecular identifiers, the study measured how TCR beta repertoire diversity changes with age. Four age groups were formed from the donors: young (average 16 years), middle-aged (around 39), aged (about 62) and long-lived (more than 75). The study analyzed two additional independent replicas of 1 million unique cDNA reads from the same blood draw for two donors, one aged 18 to 30 and one aged 80 or older. Broader findings and caveats from the paper: Compared with the aged group, more naive CD4+ T cells, fewer expanded clones and increased TCR diversity were shown by the long-lived group, suggesting age selection. Because profiling used bulk unsorted PBMCs, naive and antigen-experienced compartments could not be compared conclusively. The percentage of naive T cells measured by flow cytometry correlated strongly with observed TCR beta diversity. Observed TCR beta diversity per million T cells fell roughly linearly with age, and a significant reduction was already apparent by age roughly 40. Because donor CMV infection status was unknown, age-related changes in expanded clonotypes were potentially confounded. Total diversity estimates from one million sequenced T cells were considered lower bounds and underestimates.

The library was obtained by 5' RACE. Instrument on record: Illumina HiSeq 2500. A second PCR of roughly 6 to 11 cycles was run with a J-beta primer mix and a sample-barcoded 5' primer. A template-switch 5' adaptor carrying 12 random nucleotides introduced a unique molecular identifier onto each TCR beta cDNA molecule. Each sample yielded at least 2.5 million CDR3-containing paired-end reads. All of the RNA was converted into first-strand cDNA using the Mint cDNA synthesis kit, with a TRBC-specific oligonucleotide serving as the primer. After uracil-DNA glycosylase treatment, a first 18-cycle PCR used universal primers M1SS and BC2_uni_R on all cDNA. As for the original processing: Each sample was normalized by randomly selecting 1 million high-quality reads, each carrying a distinct molecular identifier. Instead of being binned into consensus sequences, reads with shared molecular identifiers were discarded. CDR3 identification, clonotype clustering and error correction used MiTCR with a Q25 quality threshold and the strictest error-elimination algorithm. A nonparametric unseen species model with Euler transformation was used to estimate a lower bound on total TCR beta diversity. TCRdb passed the public sequencing reads through fastp at Q25 and MiXCR, retaining productive beta sequences. When rows share a CDR3 protein, they turn into one entry using the most common DNA and genes. The V and J calls were not made by the authors but by TCRdb's processing. The sample has just under 550,000 distinct CDR3 sequences on record, more than 20% of them singletons. The biggest ten clones account for 8.7% of the sample.

Trimming accounts for 5 bases at V and 2 bases at J, while the number of junction bases matched to no gene is 11. The germline V gene sets CDR1 to SGHRS and CDR2 to YFSETQ. The CDR3 has 16 amino acids, counting the end cysteine and phenylalanine. CDR3 DNA is the only sequence kept; it has 48 bases, read in frame from the first base. The donors were around 39 Caucasian individuals from Russia, aged roughly 6 to 100 years, who were systemically healthy. Around 10 milliliters of peripheral blood were collected from each donor into EDTA-treated Vacutainer tubes. Ficoll-Paque density-gradient centrifugation was used to isolate PBMCs, with at least 7 million obtained per sample. Trizol reagent was used to extract total RNA from PBMCs, with at least 5.5 micrograms per sample. Naive CD45RAhigh/CD27high T cell percentages were measured by flow cytometry on a PBMC aliquot from every donor. Separately, the same data were catalogued under a study of T cells of mothers and their children. The other study reports the following: Nine systemically healthy Caucasian individuals, comprising three mothers and their six children, were included as donors. cDNA synthesis consumed the entire amount of extracted RNA, loaded at approximately 1.6 ug RNA in each 15 ul reaction. Sample barcodes and 2-4 random nucleotides were added via the M1S primer in the second PCR. More than 8 million TCR beta CDR3 reads were obtained from each mother, and 2.5 million to 3 million reads were obtained from each child. Thymic selection similarly shapes TCR recombination output in related and unrelated pairs, with minor effect from inherited differences. Normalized repertoire overlap was always found to be slightly, but never significantly, higher in related mother-child pairs than in unrelated mother-child pairs. With a sensitivity of about 100 clones per million clonotypes, no persistent microchimeric T cell clones were detected. In the study, deep NGS was used to compare the TCR beta repertoires of mothers and children, and features distinguishing related mother-child pairs from unrelated individuals were sought. The mean age was around 40 +/- 4 years for the mothers and around 10 +/- 4 years for the children. After adapter ligation with NEBNext reagents, the libraries were sequenced on Illumina HiSeq 2000 with 100+100 nt paired-end reads. To prevent cross-contamination, the mother and child libraries were prepared one month apart and sequenced in separate runs. Each donor had between roughly 450,000 and 2,300,000 distinct TCR beta clonotypes identified. Naive TCR beta clonotypes were estimated from low-frequency clonotypes matched to each donor's FACS-determined naive share, without sorting.

This chain is built from TRBV5-1 and TRBJ2-3; 7 junctional bases match TRBD2. The clonotype originates from a boy under 18 in good health. The sample was blood. The sequenced DNA is TGCGCCAGCAGTCCAAGGGCTAGCGGACACACAGATACGCAGTATTTT. The encoded protein is CASSPRASGHTDTQYF.